Listed below are T cell receptor beta chains from one sample, sequenced in a study of OX40 agonist ivuxolimab in advanced cancers. Sequencing was performed with immunoSEQ multiplex PCR; in TCRdb, only in-frame clones are kept and a portion is missing. The repertoire holds roughly 62,000 clones, with 70% to 85% as singletons. This specimen consisted of CD4+ or CD8+ T cells sorted from blood, obtained in a trial of the OX40 agonist ivuxolimab. The receptors shown here come from an adult with an advanced solid tumor such as melanoma, head and neck, liver or kidney cancer. Each CDR3 is given with its conserved first and last residue. Fields, in order: J gene, clone size, D gene, V gene, CDR3 protein, CDR3 DNA. D genes are given only for firm matches. The listing skips clone size in some rows; elsewhere it reads once, few, many or a size class.

j_gene: TRBJ1-4; abundance: -; d_gene: -; v_gene: TRBV5-1; CDR3aa: CASSLVTDANEKLFF; CDR3nt: TGCGCCAGCAGCCTGGTGACCGACGCCAATGAAAAACTGTTTTTT
j_gene: TRBJ1-6; abundance: -; d_gene: TRBD1; v_gene: TRBV6-5; CDR3aa: CASSQGQQYSPLHF; CDR3nt: TGTGCCAGCAGCCAGGGACAGCAATATTCACCCCTCCACTTT
j_gene: TRBJ2-5; abundance: -; d_gene: -; v_gene: TRBV7-3; CDR3aa: CASSLTGRQTSQETQYF; CDR3nt: TGTGCCAGCAGCTTAACGGGGCGACAAACTTCCCAAGAGACCCAGTACTTC
j_gene: TRBJ1-1; abundance: -; d_gene: -; v_gene: TRBV5-1; CDR3aa: CASSLAPPNTEAFF; CDR3nt: TGCGCCAGCAGCTTGGCCCCCCCGAACACTGAAGCTTTCTTT
j_gene: TRBJ1-3; abundance: -; d_gene: -; v_gene: TRBV9; CDR3aa: CASSRGGPGNTIYF; CDR3nt: TGTGCCAGCAGCCGGGGGGGGCCCGGAAACACCATATATTTT
j_gene: TRBJ2-2; abundance: -; d_gene: -; v_gene: TRBV18; CDR3aa: CASSPGMNTGELFF; CDR3nt: TGTGCCAGCTCACCAGGAATGAACACCGGGGAGCTGTTTTTT
j_gene: TRBJ1-2; abundance: -; d_gene: -; v_gene: TRBV11-2; CDR3aa: CASSLQKLNYGYTF; CDR3nt: TGTGCCAGCAGCCTCCAAAAGCTGAACTATGGCTACACCTTC
j_gene: TRBJ1-3; abundance: few; d_gene: -; v_gene: TRBV25-1; CDR3aa: CASSEERTGNTIYF; CDR3nt: TGTGCCAGCAGTGAAGAGAGGACTGGAAACACCATATATTTT
j_gene: TRBJ1-1; abundance: -; d_gene: -; v_gene: TRBV6-5; CDR3aa: CASSPPDRMNTEAFF; CDR3nt: TGTGCCAGCAGTCCGCCGGACAGAATGAACACTGAAGCTTTCTTT
j_gene: TRBJ2-2; abundance: -; d_gene: -; v_gene: TRBV12-5; CDR3aa: CASGLVFGYGELFF; CDR3nt: TGTGCTAGTGGTTTGGTCTTTGGGTACGGGGAGCTGTTTTTT
j_gene: TRBJ1-1; abundance: -; d_gene: -; v_gene: TRBV18; CDR3aa: CASSPGNTEAFF; CDR3nt: TGTGCCAGCTCACCTGGGAACACTGAAGCTTTCTTT
j_gene: TRBJ1-5; abundance: once; d_gene: -; v_gene: TRBV2; CDR3aa: CASSATRGGGQPQHF; CDR3nt: TGTGCCAGCAGTGCGACACGTGGGGGTGGTCAGCCCCAGCATTTT
j_gene: TRBJ2-7; abundance: -; d_gene: TRBD2; v_gene: TRBV19; CDR3aa: CASSVSGSSYEQYF; CDR3nt: TGTGCCAGTAGTGTTAGCGGGAGCTCCTACGAGCAGTACTTC
j_gene: TRBJ2-1; abundance: -; d_gene: -; v_gene: TRBV5-1; CDR3aa: CASSHGGKNNEQFF; CDR3nt: TGCGCCAGCAGTCATGGGGGCAAGAACAATGAGCAGTTCTTC
j_gene: TRBJ1-5; abundance: -; d_gene: -; v_gene: TRBV5-6; CDR3aa: CASSRGGGPQHF; CDR3nt: TGTGCCAGCAGCCGCGGGGGCGGGCCCCAGCATTTT
j_gene: TRBJ1-1; abundance: -; d_gene: TRBD1; v_gene: TRBV5-1; CDR3aa: CASSPGGSSTEAFF; CDR3nt: TGCGCCAGCAGCCCAGGGGGCTCGAGCACTGAAGCTTTCTTT